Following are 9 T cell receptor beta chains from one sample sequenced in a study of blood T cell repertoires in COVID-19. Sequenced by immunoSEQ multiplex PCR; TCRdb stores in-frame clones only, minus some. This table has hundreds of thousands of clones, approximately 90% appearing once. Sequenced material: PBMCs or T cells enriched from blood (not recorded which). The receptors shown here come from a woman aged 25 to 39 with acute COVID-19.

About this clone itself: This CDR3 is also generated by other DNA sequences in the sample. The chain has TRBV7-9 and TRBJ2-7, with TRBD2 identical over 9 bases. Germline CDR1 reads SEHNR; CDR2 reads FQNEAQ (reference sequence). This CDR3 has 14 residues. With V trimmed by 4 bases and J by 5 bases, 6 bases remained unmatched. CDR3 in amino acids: CASSSPGLADEQYF. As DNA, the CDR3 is TGTGCCAGCAGCTCCCCGGGACTAGCAGACGAGCAGTACTTC.

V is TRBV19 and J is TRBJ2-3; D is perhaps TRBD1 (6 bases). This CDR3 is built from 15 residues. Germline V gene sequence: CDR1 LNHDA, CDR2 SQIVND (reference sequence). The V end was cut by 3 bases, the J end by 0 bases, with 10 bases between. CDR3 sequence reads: CASSIRGFSTDTQYF. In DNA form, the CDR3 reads TGTGCCAGTAGTATCAGGGGCTTTAGCACAGATACGCAGTATTTT.

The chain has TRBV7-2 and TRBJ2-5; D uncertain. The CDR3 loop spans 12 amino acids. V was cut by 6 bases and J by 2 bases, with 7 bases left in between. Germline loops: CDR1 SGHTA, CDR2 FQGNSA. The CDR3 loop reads CASSYRQETQYF. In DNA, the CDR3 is TGTGCCAGCAGTTACAGACAAGAGACCCAGTACTTC.

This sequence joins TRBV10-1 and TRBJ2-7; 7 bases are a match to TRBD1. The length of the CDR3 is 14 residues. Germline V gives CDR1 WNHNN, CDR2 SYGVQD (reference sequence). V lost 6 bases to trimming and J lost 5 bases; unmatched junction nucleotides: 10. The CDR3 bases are TGCGCCAGCAGCACAGGGGAAGGGGTTCACGAGCAGTACTTC. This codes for CASSTGEGVHEQYF.

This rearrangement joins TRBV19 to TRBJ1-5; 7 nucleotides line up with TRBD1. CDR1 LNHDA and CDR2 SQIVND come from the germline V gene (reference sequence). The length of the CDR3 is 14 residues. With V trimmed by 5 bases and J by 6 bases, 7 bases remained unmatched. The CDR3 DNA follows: TGTGCCAGTAGTTACAGGGGATCGGGTCAGCCCCAGCATTTT. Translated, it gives CASSYRGSGQPQHF. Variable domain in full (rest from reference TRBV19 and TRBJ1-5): DGGITQSPKYLFRKEGQNVTLSCEQNLNHDAMYWYRQDPGQGLRLIYYSQIVNDFQKGDIAEGYSVSREKKESFPLTVTSAQKNPTAFYLCASSYRGSGQPQHFGDGTRLSIL.

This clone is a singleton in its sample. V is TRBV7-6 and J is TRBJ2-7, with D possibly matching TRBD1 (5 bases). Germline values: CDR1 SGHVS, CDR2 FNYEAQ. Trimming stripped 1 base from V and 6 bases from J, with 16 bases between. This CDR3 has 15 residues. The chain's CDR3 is CASSLGQSNPGEQYF. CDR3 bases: TGTGCCAGCAGCTTAGGACAGTCCAATCCTGGCGAGCAGTACTTC.

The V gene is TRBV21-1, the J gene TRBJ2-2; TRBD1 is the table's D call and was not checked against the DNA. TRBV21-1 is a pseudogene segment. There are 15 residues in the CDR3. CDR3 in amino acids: CASSGQGAVAGELFF. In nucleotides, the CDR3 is TGTGCCAGCAGCGGACAGGGCGCTGTCGCCGGGGAGCTGTTTTTT.

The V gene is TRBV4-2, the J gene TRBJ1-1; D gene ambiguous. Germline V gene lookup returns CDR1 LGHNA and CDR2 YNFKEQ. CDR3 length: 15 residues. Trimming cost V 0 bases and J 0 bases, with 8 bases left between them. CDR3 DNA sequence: TGTGCCAGCAGCCAAGATTCGGGTTTGAACACTGAAGCTTTCTTT. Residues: CASSQDSGLNTEAFF.

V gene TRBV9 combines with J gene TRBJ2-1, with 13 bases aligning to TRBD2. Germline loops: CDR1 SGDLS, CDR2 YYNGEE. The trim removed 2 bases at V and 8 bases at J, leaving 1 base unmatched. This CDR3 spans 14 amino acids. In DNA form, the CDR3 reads TGTGCCAGCAGCGTGGGACTAGCGGGGTATGAGCAGTTCTTC. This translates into CASSVGLAGYEQFF.